This T cell receptor (beta chain) was captured in a study of neurological immune-mediated disorders. Study results and caveats: CDR3 amino acid sequences found in expanded clones were never shared across subjects, suggesting private repertoires in all groups. The greatest TCR clonal expansion occurred in HTLV-1-associated myelopathy and the least in multiple sclerosis, which fell below healthy controls.

The cDNA was generated by 5'RACE with 10-nucleotide random UMIs. From the 5' RACE reads, TCRdb called clonotypes with MiXCR, one entry per CDR3 protein. The sample includes approximately 50,000 distinct CDR3 sequences, 7.5% to 9.5% of them seen just once. This clonotype was picked up many times. What it recognizes is unknown. Described time point: longitudinal time-point 3. Germline assignment: CDR1 ENHRY and CDR2 SYGVKD. This CDR3 is 12 amino acids long. Trimming left V 10 bases short and J 4 bases short, with 11 bases between. This TCR came from a woman in her thirties or forties in good health. The V and J genes are TRBV10-3 and TRBJ1-5; D gene unclear. The sample comprised PBMCs. CDR3 DNA: TGTGCCACCGGCTCGGCTAATCAGCCCCAGCATTTT. Translating it yields CATGSANQPQHF.